The 29 T cell receptor beta chains below come from one sample, sequenced in a study of cytomegalovirus exposure and HLA in healthy donors. Both 60 Vbeta primers and 13 Jbeta primers went into the PCR. Using immunoSEQ multiplex PCR, the repertoire was profiled, and TCRdb retains in-frame clones only, with some absent. The data contain tens of thousands of clones, around 67% of them singletons. Sequencing was done on a sample of PBMCs. Receptor source: a human donor in good health.

This chain connects TRBV7-8 to TRBJ2-2; no clear D gene. Germline loops: CDR1 SGHVS, CDR2 FQNEAQ. The CDR3 totals 13 residues. V was trimmed by 1 base and J by 5 bases, leaving 5 bases between them. CDR3 DNA sequence: TGTGCCAGCAGCTTAGATCGTACCGGGGAGCTGTTTTTT. It translates to CASSLDRTGELFF.

The chain joins TRBV19 to TRBJ1-1; tentatively, D is TRBD1 (5 bases). Germline V gene sequence: CDR1 LNHDA, CDR2 SQIVND (reference sequence). V lost 9 bases, J lost 0 bases, and 11 bases lay in between. The CDR3 length is 13 residues. CDR3 bases: TGTGCCAGCGGACAAAAATTGAACACTGAAGCTTTCTTT. Translating gives CASGQKLNTEAFF.

DNA for the CDR3: TGTGCCATCAGTGGGACAGGGAGCTCCTATAATTCACCCCTCCACTTT. This codes for CAISGTGSSYNSPLHF. This sequence joins TRBV10-3 and TRBJ1-6, with 8 nucleotides matching TRBD1. This CDR3 is built from 16 residues. The V and J ends lost 4 bases and 0 bases, in that order; junction bases with no gene match: 2. Germline V gives CDR1 ENHRY, CDR2 SYGVKD.

This clone was detected once. V is TRBV9 and J is TRBJ1-1; D is uncertain. The V gene lost 4 bases and the J gene lost 11 bases, with 18 bases spanning the gap. The germline CDR1 and CDR2 sequences are SGDLS and YYNGEE. The CDR3 consists of 13 residues. CDR3 region: CASSPRQTAEAFF. The CDR3 DNA reads TGTGCCAGCAGCCCCAGGCAGACGGCAGAGGCTTTCTTT. The full variable domain, its missing parts supplied by reference TRBV9 and TRBJ1-1, is DSGVTQTPKHLITATGQRVTLRCSPRSGDLSVYWYQQSLDQGLQFLIQYYNGEERAKGNILERFSAQQFPDLHSELNLSSLELGDSALYFCASSPRQTAEAFFGQGTRLTVV.

The J gene is TRBJ1-1, the V gene TRBV7-2; the match to TRBD1 covers 8 bases. Germline loops: CDR1 SGHTA, CDR2 FQGNSA. The CDR3 has 14 residues. The ends lost 5 bases at V and 4 bases at J; junction bases unmatched: 6. The CDR3 reads CASSAWDRLTEAFF. The CDR3 bases are TGTGCCAGCAGCGCCTGGGACAGGCTCACTGAAGCTTTCTTT.

The rearrangement joins TRBV27 to TRBJ2-7, with a possible D match to TRBD1 (5 bases). CDR1 MNHEY and CDR2 SMNVEV come from the germline V gene (reference sequence). V lost 1 base, J lost 2 bases, and 12 bases lay in between. The CDR3 is made up of 15 amino acids. CDR3: CASSLFQGNPYEQYF. The CDR3 nucleotides are TGTGCCAGCAGTTTATTCCAGGGAAACCCCTACGAGCAGTACTTC.

V and J are TRBV9 and TRBJ2-3; 7 positions match TRBD1. There are 15 residues in the CDR3. V gave up 3 bases and J gave up 1 base; unmatched junction bases: 5. CDR1 and CDR2 (germline): SGDLS, YYNGEE. The CDR3: CASSALTGGTDTQYF. The CDR3 DNA sequence: TGTGCCAGCAGCGCCCTAACAGGGGGCACAGATACGCAGTATTTT. The full variable domain, with the rest looked up from reference TRBV9 and TRBJ2-3, is DSGVTQTPKHLITATGQRVTLRCSPRSGDLSVYWYQQSLDQGLQFLIQYYNGEERAKGNILERFSAQQFPDLHSELNLSSLELGDSALYFCASSALTGGTDTQYFGPGTRLTVL.

V and J are TRBV7-9 and TRBJ2-5; weak D call: TRBD2 (6 bases). The germline V gene has CDR1 SEHNR and CDR2 FQNEAQ (reference sequence). V gave up 3 bases and J gave up 5 bases, with 10 bases separating them. The CDR3 spans 13 residues. The DNA of the CDR3 is TGTGCCAGCAGCTTTGGCGGGGTGGAGACCCAGTACTTC. Its translation: CASSFGGVETQYF.

This clone was detected a few times. The rearrangement joins TRBV19 to TRBJ1-5; 7 nucleotides agree with TRBD1. After removal of 3 bases from V and 5 bases from J, the junction contained 10 bases not matched to a gene. This CDR3 is 16 amino acids long. Germline values: CDR1 LNHDA, CDR2 SQIVND (reference sequence). CDR3 protein: CASSILTGTSYQPQHF. CDR3 in DNA: TGTGCCAGTAGTATTCTGACAGGGACGTCTTATCAGCCCCAGCATTTT.

This clone appeared a few times. The identical CDR3 is also encoded by other nucleotide sequences in the sample. V usage is TRBV29-1 and J usage is TRBJ2-3, with D hard to call. There are 10 residues in the CDR3. Trimming pared 4 bases from V and 6 bases from J, leaving 5 bases between. Germline V gene data show CDR1 as SQVTM and CDR2 as ANQGSEA. Here the CDR3 reads CSVGEDTQYF. The CDR3 DNA follows: TGCAGCGTTGGCGAGGATACGCAGTATTTT.

The chain couples TRBV10-1 to TRBJ2-1; 11 nucleotides match TRBD2. V gave up 4 bases and J gave up 4 bases; unmatched junction bases: 9. Germline CDR1 reads WNHNN; CDR2 reads SYGVQD (reference sequence). The CDR3 consists of 17 residues. The CDR3 DNA reads as TGCGCCAGCAGTGGGATTGGCGGGACTAGCGGTTACAATGAGCAGTTCTTC. Translating gives CASSGIGGTSGYNEQFF.

This clone was observed a handful of times. The V call is TRBV10-3, the J call TRBJ1-1; TRBD1 matches at 7 bases. The junction had 5 bases not matched to a gene; V was cut back by 7 bases and J by 3 bases. CDR3 length: 13 residues. Germline CDR1 reads ENHRY; CDR2 reads SYGVKD. As DNA, the CDR3 is TGTGCCATCACAGGACAGGAATACACTGAAGCTTTCTTT. Encoded protein: CAITGQEYTEAFF.

The rearrangement joins TRBV4-2 to TRBJ2-7; 7 nucleotides match TRBD2. The CDR3 length is 18 residues. Germline V gene sequence: CDR1 LGHNA, CDR2 YNFKEQ. The trim removed 1 base at V and 1 base at J, leaving 13 bases unmatched. CDR3: CASSQAGLVGLVSYEQYF. Here the CDR3 DNA reads TGTGCCAGCAGCCAAGCCGGACTAGTTGGTCTCGTATCCTACGAGCAGTACTTC.

This sequence joins TRBV2 and TRBJ2-5; D gene uncertain. Trimming removed 7 bases at V and 0 bases at J, with 6 bases between. CDR1 is SNHLY and CDR2 is FYNNEI in the germline V gene. This CDR3 has 12 amino acids. The chain's CDR3 is CASMRNQETQYF. The CDR3 region has the DNA TGTGCCAGCATGCGAAACCAAGAGACCCAGTACTTC.

This clone occurred once. The V gene is TRBV7-8, the J gene TRBJ1-5; 9 bases are a match to TRBD1. The CDR3 is made up of 15 amino acids. V trimming: 5 bases; J trimming: 5 bases; junction bases outside the gene matches: 7. Germline CDR1 reads SGHVS; CDR2 reads FQNEAQ. This CDR3 is CASSRDRAPHQPQHF. The CDR3 DNA reads TGTGCCAGCAGCCGGGACAGGGCACCACATCAGCCCCAGCATTTT. The entire variable domain, with the rest obtained from reference TRBV7-8 and TRBJ1-5, is as follows: GAGVSQSPRYKVAKRGQDVALRCDPISGHVSLFWYQQALGQGPEFLTYFQNEAQLDKSGLPSDRFFAERPEGSVSTLKIQRTQQEDSAVYLCASSRDRAPHQPQHFGDGTRLSIL.

The chain links TRBV7-2 to TRBJ2-2; 8 bases fit TRBD1. V dropped 5 bases and J dropped 6; count of bases not matched to a gene: 8. Germline CDR1 reads SGHTA; CDR2 reads FQGNSA. The CDR3 length is 15 residues. The DNA of the CDR3 is TGTGCCAGCAGCGCCGACAGGGGATGGGCCGGGGAGCTGTTTTTT. Its protein is CASSADRGWAGELFF.

This chain uses TRBV4-3 with TRBJ1-1; maybe TRBD1 (6 bases). Per the germline V gene, CDR1 is LGHNA and CDR2 is YSLEER. The ends were cut back, 1 base at V and 4 bases at J, with 16 bases in the middle. The CDR3 runs 16 residues. DNA of the CDR3: TGCGCCAGCAGCCAAGCGGGTACAGGGAGGGCCACTGAAGCTTTCTTT. It is translated as CASSQAGTGRATEAFF.

The CDR3 coding sequence is TGTGCCAGCAGCTCCGCCCTAGCGGGGTTACAAGAGACCCAGTACTTC. This gives the protein CASSSALAGLQETQYF. V is TRBV13 and J is TRBJ2-5, with 9 bases lining up with TRBD2. CDR1 is PRHDT and CDR2 is FYEKMQ in the germline V gene (reference sequence). V lost 4 bases and J lost 2; bases outside the gene matches: 8. The CDR3 is 16 amino acids.

The V call is TRBV6-5, the J call TRBJ2-1, with TRBD1 identical over 8 bases. The length of the CDR3 is 16 residues. Germline V gene lookup returns CDR1 MNHEY and CDR2 SVGAGI. V shed 0 bases, J shed 6 bases, and the junction held 7 bases outside the gene matches. Written as DNA, the CDR3 is TGTGCCAGCAGTTACTCCCGGACAGGGAGGCGCAATGAGCAGTTCTTC. This translates into CASSYSRTGRRNEQFF.

The chain recombines TRBV7-2 with TRBJ2-7, with 10 bases fitting TRBD1. CDR1 and CDR2 from the germline V gene are SGHTA and FQGNSA. The CDR3 runs to 16 residues. Germline trimming cut 4 bases from V and 5 bases from J; bases unmatched to any gene: 11. CDR3: CASSSGGTGDIHEQYF. The CDR3 DNA reads TGTGCCAGCAGCTCAGGCGGGACAGGGGATATCCACGAGCAGTACTTC. Combining the CDR3 with reference TRBV7-2 and TRBJ2-7 gives the whole variable domain GAGVSQSPSNKVTEKGKDVELRCDPISGHTALYWYRQSLGQGLEFLIYFQGNSAPDKSGLPSDRFSAERTGGSVSTLTIQRTQQEDSAVYLCASSSGGTGDIHEQYFGPGTRLTVT.

With respect to this clone: The junction does not match germline at one end; this may be a read error. The V call is TRBV7-2, the J call TRBJ2-3, with D possibly TRBD2 on 5 matching bases. Germline CDR1 reads SGHTA; CDR2 reads FQGNSA. The CDR3 is made up of 15 amino acids. Written as DNA, the CDR3 is TGTGCCAGCAGCCGAACTAGGGAACACACAGATGCGCAGTATTTT. Translating it yields CASSRTREHTDAQYF.

This clone showed up just a few times. The chain has TRBV6-5 and TRBJ1-6, with unresolved D. Per the germline V gene, CDR1 is MNHEY and CDR2 is SVGAGI. V was clipped by 2 bases and J by 4 bases, with 9 bases between them. This CDR3 region has 15 residues. CDR3 residues: CASSYAEFYNSPLHF. Here the CDR3 DNA reads TGTGCCAGCAGTTACGCCGAGTTTTATAATTCACCCCTCCACTTT.

V gene TRBV19 combines with J gene TRBJ2-1, with D possibly matching TRBD2 (5 bases). V gave up 0 bases and J gave up 5 bases, with 14 bases separating them. Germline V gives CDR1 LNHDA, CDR2 SQIVND (reference sequence). The CDR3 is 16 amino acids. CDR3 protein: CASSIDSSSVHNEQFF. The CDR3 region has the DNA TGTGCCAGTAGTATAGATTCTAGCTCTGTCCACAATGAGCAGTTCTTC.

This clone was seen once. V is TRBV7-2 and J is TRBJ1-5; TRBD1 aligns across 8 bases. With V trimmed by 2 bases and J by 8 bases, 11 bases remained unmatched. CDR1 and CDR2 (germline): SGHTA, FQGNSA. There are 16 residues in the CDR3. The DNA for the CDR3 is TGTGCCAGCAGCTTAAAATCAGGGGGCGACGTTAAGCCCCAGCATTTT. Its translation: CASSLKSGGDVKPQHF. The whole variable domain, remainder taken from reference TRBV7-2 and TRBJ1-5, is GAGVSQSPSNKVTEKGKDVELRCDPISGHTALYWYRQSLGQGLEFLIYFQGNSAPDKSGLPSDRFSAERTGGSVSTLTIQRTQQEDSAVYLCASSLKSGGDVKPQHFGDGTRLSIL.

This clone was counted between two and nine times. V gene TRBV6-5 combines with J gene TRBJ1-3; no firm D call. Germline CDR1 and CDR2: MNHEY and SVGAGI. Trimming removed 6 bases from V and 0 bases from J, with 12 bases in between. The CDR3 contains 15 residues. This chain's CDR3 is CASSRLELSGNTIYF. Written as DNA, the CDR3 is TGTGCCAGCAGCCGCCTTGAGCTCTCTGGAAACACCATATATTTT.

This clone was recorded once. V gene TRBV30 combines with J gene TRBJ2-7; D perhaps matches TRBD2 (7 bases). Trimming took 0 bases from V and 5 from J, leaving 11 bases between them. Germline assignment: CDR1 GTSNPN and CDR2 SVGIG (reference sequence). This CDR3 comprises 13 residues. The chain's CDR3 is CAWSVGEGDEQYF. In nucleotides, the CDR3 is TGTGCCTGGAGTGTAGGGGAGGGGGACGAGCAGTACTTC.

This clone has just a few counts. The genes are TRBV5-8 and TRBJ1-2; D is unresolved. The V end was cut by 3 bases, the J end by 4 bases, with 13 bases between. This CDR3 has 14 residues. Germline V gene sequence: CDR1 SGHTS, CDR2 YDEGEE. The CDR3 nucleotides are TGTGCCAGCAGCTACCTTGACTTAGGCTATGGCTACACCTTC. Amino acid sequence: CASSYLDLGYGYTF.

This clone was observed a few times. V usage is TRBV4-1 and J usage is TRBJ1-4; the match to TRBD1 covers 8 bases. The ends lost 3 bases at V and 5 bases at J; junction bases unmatched: 5. The CDR3 totals 15 residues. CDR1 is MGHRA, CDR2 YSYEKL, per germline. Here the CDR3 reads CASSHPGQGNEKLFF. CDR3 nucleotide sequence: TGCGCCAGCAGCCACCCCGGACAGGGAAATGAAAAACTGTTTTTT.

The chain has TRBV7-9 and TRBJ1-5; a weak D match, TRBD1 (5 bases). The CDR3 sequence is 16 residues long. Germline values: CDR1 SEHNR, CDR2 FQNEAQ (reference sequence). The V end lost 3 bases, the J end lost 2 bases, and 14 bases lay between the germline ends. CDR3 loop: CASSFIGTGGNQPQHF. CDR3 coding DNA: TGTGCCAGCAGCTTCATCGGAACAGGCGGCAATCAGCCCCAGCATTTT. The whole variable domain, filled in from reference TRBV7-9 and TRBJ1-5, reads DTGVSQNPRHKITKRGQNVTFRCDPISEHNRLYWYRQTLGQGPEFLTYFQNEAQLEKSRLLSDRFSAERPKGSFSTLEIQRTEQGDSAMYLCASSFIGTGGNQPQHFGDGTRLSIL.